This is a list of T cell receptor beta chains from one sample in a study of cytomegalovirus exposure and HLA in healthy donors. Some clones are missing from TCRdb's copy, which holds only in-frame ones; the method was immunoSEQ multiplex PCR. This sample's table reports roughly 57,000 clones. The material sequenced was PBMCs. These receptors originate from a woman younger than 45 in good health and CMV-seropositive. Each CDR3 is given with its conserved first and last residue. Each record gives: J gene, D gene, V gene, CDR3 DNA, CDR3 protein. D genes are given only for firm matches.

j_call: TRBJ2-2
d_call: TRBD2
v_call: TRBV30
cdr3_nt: TGTGCCTCCGGGACTAGCGGGGAAGCGAACACCGGGGAGCTGTTTTTT
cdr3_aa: CASGTSGEANTGELFF

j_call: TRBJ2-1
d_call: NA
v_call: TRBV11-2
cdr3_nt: TGTGCCAGCAGCCTTAGCGGTCACAATGAGCAGTTCTTC
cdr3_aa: CASSLSGHNEQFF

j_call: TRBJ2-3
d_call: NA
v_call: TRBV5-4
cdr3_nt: TGTGCCAGCAGCGGGAGTAGAGATACGCAGTATTTT
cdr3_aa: CASSGSRDTQYF

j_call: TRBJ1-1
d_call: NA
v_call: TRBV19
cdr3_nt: TGTGCCAGTAGCCTACCCCGGTTTGGGAACACTGAAGCTTTCTTT
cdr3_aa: CASSLPRFGNTEAFF

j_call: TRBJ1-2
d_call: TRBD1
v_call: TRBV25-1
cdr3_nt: TGTGCCAGCAGTGAAAGTAGTGGACAGGGGTGGCACTATGGCTACACCTTC
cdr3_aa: CASSESSGQGWHYGYTF

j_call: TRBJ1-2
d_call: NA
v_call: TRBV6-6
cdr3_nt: TGTGCCAGCAGGGAGGGTGGTGTGGCCTATGGCTACACCTTC
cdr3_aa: CASREGGVAYGYTF

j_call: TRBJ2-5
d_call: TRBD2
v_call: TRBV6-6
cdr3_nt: TGTGCCAGCAGGACTAGCGGGGGTGTCGAGACCCAGTACTTC
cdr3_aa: CASRTSGGVETQYF

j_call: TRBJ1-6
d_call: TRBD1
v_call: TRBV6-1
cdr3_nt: TGTGCCAGCAGTGAGAACAGGGGTAGGGGAAGTTCACCCCTCCACTTT
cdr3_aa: CASSENRGRGSSPLHF

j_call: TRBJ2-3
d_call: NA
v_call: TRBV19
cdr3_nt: TGTGCCAGTAGAGTCGCGGGAGATACGCAGTATTTT
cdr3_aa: CASRVAGDTQYF

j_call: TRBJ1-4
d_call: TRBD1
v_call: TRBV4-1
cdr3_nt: TGCGCCAGCAGCCAAGATCGGCTCACAGGGGTGGAGGAAAAACTGTTTTTT
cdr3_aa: CASSQDRLTGVEEKLFF

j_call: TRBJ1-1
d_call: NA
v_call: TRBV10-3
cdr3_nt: TGTGCCATCTTGGGGCAGGGGAGCACTGAAGCTTTCTTT
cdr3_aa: CAILGQGSTEAFF

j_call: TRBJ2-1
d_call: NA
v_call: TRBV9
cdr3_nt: TGTGCCAGCAGCGTAGATCAGGGAATTTGGGGTGAGCAGTTCTTC
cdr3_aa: CASSVDQGIWGEQFF

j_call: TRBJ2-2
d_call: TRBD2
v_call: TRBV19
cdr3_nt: TGTGCCAGTAGGGCTAGCGGGGTGACCGGGGAGCTGTTTTTT
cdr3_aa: CASRASGVTGELFF

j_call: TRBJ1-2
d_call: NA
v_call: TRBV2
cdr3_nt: TGTGCCAGCAGTGAACAGGGCGTGGATGGCTACACCTTC
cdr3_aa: CASSEQGVDGYTF

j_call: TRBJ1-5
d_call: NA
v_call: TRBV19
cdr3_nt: TGTGCCAGTAGTATGGGGCACCGTAGCAATCAGCCCCAGCATTTT
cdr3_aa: CASSMGHRSNQPQHF

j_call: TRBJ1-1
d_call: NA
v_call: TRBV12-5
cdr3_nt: TGTGCTAGTGGTTTGGGGGCAGGGACACGAAACACTGAAGCTTTCTTT
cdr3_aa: CASGLGAGTRNTEAFF

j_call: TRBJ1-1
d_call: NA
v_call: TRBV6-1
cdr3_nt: TGTGCCAGCAGTGACAGGGGTCGGAACACTGAAGCTTTCTTT
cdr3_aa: CASSDRGRNTEAFF

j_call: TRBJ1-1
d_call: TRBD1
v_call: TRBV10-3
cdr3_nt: TGTGCCATCAGTGCGGGACAGGGGCTAACGAACACTGAAGCTTTCTTT
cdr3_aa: CAISAGQGLTNTEAFF

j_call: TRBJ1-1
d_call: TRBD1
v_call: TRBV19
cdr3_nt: TGTGCCAGTAGTGGCGTACAGGGGGCCTCTGAAGCTTTCTTT
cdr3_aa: CASSGVQGASEAFF

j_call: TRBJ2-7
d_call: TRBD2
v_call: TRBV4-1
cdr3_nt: TGCGCCAGCAGCCAAGATCCGCAGGGACTACGAGAGCAGTACTTC
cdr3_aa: CASSQDPQGLREQYF

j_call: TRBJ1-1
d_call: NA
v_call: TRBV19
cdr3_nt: TGTGCCAGTAGTTTAGCAGGCTATGGGACTGAAGCTTTCTTT
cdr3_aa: CASSLAGYGTEAFF

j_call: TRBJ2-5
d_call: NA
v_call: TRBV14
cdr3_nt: TGTGCCAGCAGCCGTCGGGTATGGAGGGTGGCCCAAGAGACCCAGTACTTC
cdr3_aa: CASSRRVWRVAQETQYF

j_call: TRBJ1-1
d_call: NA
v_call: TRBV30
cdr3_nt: TGTGCCTGGATGTGGACGCCAGGGGCTGAAGCTTTCTTT
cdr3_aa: CAWMWTPGAEAFF

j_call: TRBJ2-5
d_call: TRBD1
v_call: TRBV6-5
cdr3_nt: TGTGCCAGCAGTTACGGAGAGACAGGGGCGGAGACCCAGTACTTC
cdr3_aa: CASSYGETGAETQYF

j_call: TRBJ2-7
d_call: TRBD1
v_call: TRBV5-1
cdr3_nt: TGCGCCAGCAGCTTTGACAGGGGGGAGCAGTACTTC
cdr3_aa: CASSFDRGEQYF

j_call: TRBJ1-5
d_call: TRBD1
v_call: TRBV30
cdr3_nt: TGTGCCTGGAGCGGACAGGGGGGCAATCAGCCCCAGCATTTT
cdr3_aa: CAWSGQGGNQPQHF

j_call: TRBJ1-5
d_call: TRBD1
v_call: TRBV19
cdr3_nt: TGTGCCAGTAGTATCCAGACGGGACAGGCCAATCAGCCCCAGCATTTT
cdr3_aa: CASSIQTGQANQPQHF

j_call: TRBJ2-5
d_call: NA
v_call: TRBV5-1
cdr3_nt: TGCGCCAGCAGTCTCGTCGGTCAAGAGACCCAGTACTTC
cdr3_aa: CASSLVGQETQYF

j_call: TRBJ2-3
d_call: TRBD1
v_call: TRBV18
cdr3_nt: TGTGCCAGCTCACCTAGGACAGGGAGTGCAGATACGCAGTATTTT
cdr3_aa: CASSPRTGSADTQYF

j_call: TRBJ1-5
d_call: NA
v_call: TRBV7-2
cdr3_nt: TGTGCCAGCAGCTACGGTGGCAATCAGCCCCAGCATTTT
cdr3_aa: CASSYGGNQPQHF

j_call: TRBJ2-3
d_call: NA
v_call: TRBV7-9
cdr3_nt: TGTGCCAGCAGCCTAAGGGGTGGGAGCACAGATACGCAGTATTTT
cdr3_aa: CASSLRGGSTDTQYF

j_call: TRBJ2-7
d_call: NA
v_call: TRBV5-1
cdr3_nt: TGCGCCAGCAGCTTGGAACAGGGAATCCACGAGCAGTACTTC
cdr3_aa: CASSLEQGIHEQYF

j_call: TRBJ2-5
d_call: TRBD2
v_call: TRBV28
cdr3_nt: TGTGCCAGCAGTTTACCGGCTAGCGGGGGGGAAGAGACCCAGTACTTC
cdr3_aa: CASSLPASGGEETQYF

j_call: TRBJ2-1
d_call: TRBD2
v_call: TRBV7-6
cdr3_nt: TGTGCCAGCAACCGCGGGCTAGCGGGAGGAGGTGAGCAGTTCTTC
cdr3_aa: CASNRGLAGGGEQFF

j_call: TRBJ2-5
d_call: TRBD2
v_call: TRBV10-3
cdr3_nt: TGTGCCATCAGCATAGCGGGAGGAGAGACCCAGTACTTC
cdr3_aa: CAISIAGGETQYF

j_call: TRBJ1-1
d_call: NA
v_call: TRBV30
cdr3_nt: TGTGCCTGGGCCCTACAGGTTGAAGCTTTCTTT
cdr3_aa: CAWALQVEAFF

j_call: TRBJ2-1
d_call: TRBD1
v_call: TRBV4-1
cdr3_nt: TGCGCCAGCAGCCACCGGACAGGGAGCTACAATGAGCAGTTCTTC
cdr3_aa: CASSHRTGSYNEQFF

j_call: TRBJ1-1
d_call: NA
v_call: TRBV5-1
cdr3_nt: TGCGCCAGCAGCGAACCGGGGAACACTGAAGCTTTCTTT
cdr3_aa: CASSEPGNTEAFF

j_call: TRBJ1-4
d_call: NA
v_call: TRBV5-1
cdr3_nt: TGCGCCAGCAGCGTTGACAGGCGTGCAACTAATGAAAAACTGTTTTTT
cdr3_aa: CASSVDRRATNEKLFF

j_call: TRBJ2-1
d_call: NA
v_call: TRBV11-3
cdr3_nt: TGTGCCAGCAGCCCCGCACTTTGGGGGGAGAGGAAGAAAGAGTTCTTC
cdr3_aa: CASSPALWGERKKEFF

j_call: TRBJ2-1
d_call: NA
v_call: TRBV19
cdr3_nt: TGTGCCAGTAGTATTCAGGGTGCGAATGAGCAGTTCTTC
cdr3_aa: CASSIQGANEQFF

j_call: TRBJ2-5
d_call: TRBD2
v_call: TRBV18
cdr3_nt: TGTGCCAGCTCCCCAACACGACTAGCGGGGGAAGAGACCCAGTACTTC
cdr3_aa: CASSPTRLAGEETQYF

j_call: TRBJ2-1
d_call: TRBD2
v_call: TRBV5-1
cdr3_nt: TGCGCCAGCAGCTCAACTAGCGGGAGTGGCTACAATGAGCAGTTCTTC
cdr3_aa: CASSSTSGSGYNEQFF

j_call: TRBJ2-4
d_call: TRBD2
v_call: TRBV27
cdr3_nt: TGTGCCAGCAGCTCCCGACTAGCGGGGGAAAACATTCAGTACTTC
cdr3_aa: CASSSRLAGENIQYF

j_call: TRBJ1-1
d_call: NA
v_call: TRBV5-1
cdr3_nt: TGCGCCAGCAGCTTGGGCAGGGGAACGAACACTGAAGCTTTCTTT
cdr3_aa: CASSLGRGTNTEAFF

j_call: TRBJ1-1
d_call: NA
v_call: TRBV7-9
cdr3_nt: TGTGCCAGCAGCTCGGGGGGTCCCGCGGGAGCTTTCTTT
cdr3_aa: CASSSGGPAGAFF

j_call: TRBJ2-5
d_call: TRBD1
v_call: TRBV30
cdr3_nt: TGTGCCTGGGCGACAGGGTTTTCAGAGACCCAGTACTTC
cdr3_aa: CAWATGFSETQYF

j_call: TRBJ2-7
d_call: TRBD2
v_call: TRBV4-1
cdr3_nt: TGCGCCAGCAGCCAAGAATATGGCGGGGGGGTTTACGAGCAGTACTTC
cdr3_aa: CASSQEYGGGVYEQYF

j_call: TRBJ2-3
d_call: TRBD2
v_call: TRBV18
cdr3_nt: TGTGCCAGCTCACCCCGTCGTGGTAGCGGGGCGACAGATACGCAGTATTTT
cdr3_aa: CASSPRRGSGATDTQYF

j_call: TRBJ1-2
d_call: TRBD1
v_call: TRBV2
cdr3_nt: TGTGCCAGCCCCAAACAGGGACAGGGGAACTATGGCTACACCTTC
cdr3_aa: CASPKQGQGNYGYTF

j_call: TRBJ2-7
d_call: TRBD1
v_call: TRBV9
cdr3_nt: TGTGCCAGCAGCAAAGGACAGGGGAAGGGCGAGCAGTACTTC
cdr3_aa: CASSKGQGKGEQYF

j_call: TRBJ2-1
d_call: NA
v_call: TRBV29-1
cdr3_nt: TGCAGCGCTGGAAGGAGGGGTCTTGAGCAGTTCTTC
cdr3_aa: CSAGRRGLEQFF

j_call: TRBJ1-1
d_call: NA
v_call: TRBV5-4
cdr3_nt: TGTGCCAGCAGCTCGCTCGCGATGAACACTGAAGCTTTCTTT
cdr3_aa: CASSSLAMNTEAFF

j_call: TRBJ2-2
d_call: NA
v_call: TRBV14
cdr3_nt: TGTGCCAGCAGTTCCGACAGGACTTACACCGGGGAGCTGTTTTTT
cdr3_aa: CASSSDRTYTGELFF

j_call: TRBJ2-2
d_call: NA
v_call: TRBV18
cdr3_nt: TGTGCCAGCTCACCATGGCCGAACACCGGGGAGCTGTTTTTT
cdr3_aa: CASSPWPNTGELFF

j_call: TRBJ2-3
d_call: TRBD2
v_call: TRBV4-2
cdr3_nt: TGTGCCAGCAGCCAAGAGAAATCTAGCGGGGGAATAGATACGCAGTATTTT
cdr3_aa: CASSQEKSSGGIDTQYF

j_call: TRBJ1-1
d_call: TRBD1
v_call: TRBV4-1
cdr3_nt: TGCGCCAGCAGCCAGGAACAGGGGGCGCCCACTGAAGCTTTCTTT
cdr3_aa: CASSQEQGAPTEAFF

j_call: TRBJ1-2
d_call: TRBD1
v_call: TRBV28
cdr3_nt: TGTGCCAGCAGCCAGGTCGTGACAGGGGATGGCTACACCTTC
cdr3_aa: CASSQVVTGDGYTF

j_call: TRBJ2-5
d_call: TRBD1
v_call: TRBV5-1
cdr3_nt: TGCGCCAGCAGCGGAAGGGACAGTCGGCAGACCCAGTACTTC
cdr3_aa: CASSGRDSRQTQYF